This T cell receptor beta chain was recovered during a study of blood T cell repertoires in COVID-19. Study information: Donors in the United States, Italy and Spain gave samples during acute or convalescent COVID-19.

The CDR3 contains 14 residues. CDR1 and CDR2 from the germline V gene are MNHEY and SVGAGI. Unmatched junction bases numbered 3, after V lost 6 bases and J lost 0 bases. Source study methods: Reference gene primer amplification in the assay estimated nucleated cell counts. Sequencing used immunoSEQ multiplex PCR; TCRdb keeps in-frame clones, though not all of them. That table supplies the V and J calls and clone size; D and trimming were determined from the DNA. The table has around 140,000 clones, about four fifths seen once. What was sequenced was peripheral blood. V and J are TRBV6-5 and TRBJ1-1, with 8 bases that match TRBD1. This clonotype was obtained from an older man who had recovered from COVID-19. CDR3 loop: CASRTGDMNTEAFF. In DNA, the CDR3 is TGTGCCAGCAGGACAGGGGACATGAACACTGAAGCTTTCTTT.